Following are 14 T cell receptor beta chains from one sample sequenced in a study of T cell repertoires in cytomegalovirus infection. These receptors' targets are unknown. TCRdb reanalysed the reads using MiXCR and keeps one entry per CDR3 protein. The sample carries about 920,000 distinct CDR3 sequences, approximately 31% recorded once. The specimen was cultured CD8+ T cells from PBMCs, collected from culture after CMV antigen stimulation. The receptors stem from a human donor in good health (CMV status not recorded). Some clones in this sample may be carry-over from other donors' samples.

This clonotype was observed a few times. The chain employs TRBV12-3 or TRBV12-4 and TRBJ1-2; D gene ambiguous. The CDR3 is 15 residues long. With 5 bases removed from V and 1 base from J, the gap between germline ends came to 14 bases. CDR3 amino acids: CASSPGSIFNYGYTF. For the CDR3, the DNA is TGTGCCAGCAGTCCCGGGAGCATCTTTAACTATGGCTACACCTTC.

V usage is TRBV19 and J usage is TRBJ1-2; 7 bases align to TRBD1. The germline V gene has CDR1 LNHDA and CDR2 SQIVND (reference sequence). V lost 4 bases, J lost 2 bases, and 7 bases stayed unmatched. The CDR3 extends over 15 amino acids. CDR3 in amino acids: CASSTELQGNYGYTF. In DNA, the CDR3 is TGTGCCAGTAGTACCGAATTACAGGGGAACTATGGCTACACCTTC.

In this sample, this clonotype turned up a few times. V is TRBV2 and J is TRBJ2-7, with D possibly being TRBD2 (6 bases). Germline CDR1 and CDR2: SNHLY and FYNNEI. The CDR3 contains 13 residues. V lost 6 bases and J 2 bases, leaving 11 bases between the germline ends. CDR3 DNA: TGTGCCAGCAGGAGGACTAATCCCTACGAGCAGTACTTC. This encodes CASRRTNPYEQYF.

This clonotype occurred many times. In DNA form, the CDR3 reads TGTGCCAGCAGCTTAATGGCAGGGGACGCAGACGAGAATTCCCTCCACTTT. It codes for CASSLMAGDADENSLHF. The chain is built from TRBV7-8 and TRBJ1-6; a weak D match, TRBD1 (6 bases). This CDR3 has 17 amino acids. From germline, CDR1 is SGHVS and CDR2 FQNEAQ. Trimming took 2 bases from V and 14 from J, leaving 25 bases between them. The whole variable domain, filled in from reference TRBV7-8 and TRBJ1-6, reads GAGVSQSPRYKVAKRGQDVALRCDPISGHVSLFWYQQALGQGPEFLTYFQNEAQLDKSGLPSDRFFAERPEGSVSTLKIQRTQQEDSAVYLCASSLMAGDADENSLHFGNGTRLTVT.

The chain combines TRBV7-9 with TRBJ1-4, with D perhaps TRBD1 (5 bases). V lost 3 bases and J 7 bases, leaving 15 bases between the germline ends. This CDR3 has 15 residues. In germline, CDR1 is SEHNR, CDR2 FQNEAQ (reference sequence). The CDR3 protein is CASSFNRDPPEKLFF. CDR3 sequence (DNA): TGTGCCAGCAGCTTTAACCGGGACCCCCCTGAAAAACTGTTTTTT.

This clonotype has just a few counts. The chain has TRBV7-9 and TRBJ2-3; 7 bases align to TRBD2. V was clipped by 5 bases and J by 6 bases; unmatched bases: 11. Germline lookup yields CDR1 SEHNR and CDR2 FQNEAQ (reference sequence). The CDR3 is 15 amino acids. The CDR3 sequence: CASSPDSGPPDTQYF. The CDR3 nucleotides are TGTGCCAGCAGCCCCGATAGCGGGCCCCCTGATACGCAGTATTTT.

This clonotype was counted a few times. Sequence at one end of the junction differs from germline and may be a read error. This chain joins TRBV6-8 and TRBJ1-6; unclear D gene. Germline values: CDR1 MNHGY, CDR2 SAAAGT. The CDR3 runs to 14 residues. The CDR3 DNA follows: TGTGCCAGCAGCTACTACCCGGGAAATTCACCCCTCCACTTT. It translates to CASSYYPGNSPLHF.

The CDR3 sequence: CANSWPGQGIHEQYV. Here the CDR3 DNA reads TGTGCCAACAGTTGGCCTGGACAGGGAATACACGAGCAGTACGTC. This sequence joins TRBV6-2 or TRBV6-3 and TRBJ2-7; 8 nucleotides align to TRBD1. The CDR3 is made up of 15 amino acids. Germline CDR1 reads MNHEY; CDR2 reads SVGEGT.

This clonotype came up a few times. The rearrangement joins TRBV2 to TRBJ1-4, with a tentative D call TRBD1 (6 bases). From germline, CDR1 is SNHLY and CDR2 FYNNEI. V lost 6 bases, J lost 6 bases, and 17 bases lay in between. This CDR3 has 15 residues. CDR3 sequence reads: CASSAVGGADEKLFF. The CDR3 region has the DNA TGTGCCAGCAGCGCGGTGGGGGGCGCGGATGAAAAACTGTTTTTT.

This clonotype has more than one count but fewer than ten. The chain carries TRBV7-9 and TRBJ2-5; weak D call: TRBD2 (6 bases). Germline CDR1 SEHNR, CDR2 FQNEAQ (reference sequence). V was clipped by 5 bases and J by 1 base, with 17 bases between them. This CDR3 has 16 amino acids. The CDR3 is CASSGGASGPQETQYF. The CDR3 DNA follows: TGTGCCAGCAGCGGAGGGGCCTCAGGTCCCCAAGAGACCCAGTACTTC. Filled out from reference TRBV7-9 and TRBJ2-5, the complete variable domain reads DTGVSQNPRHKITKRGQNVTFRCDPISEHNRLYWYRQTLGQGPEFLTYFQNEAQLEKSRLLSDRFSAERPKGSFSTLEIQRTEQGDSAMYLCASSGGASGPQETQYFGPGTRLLVL.

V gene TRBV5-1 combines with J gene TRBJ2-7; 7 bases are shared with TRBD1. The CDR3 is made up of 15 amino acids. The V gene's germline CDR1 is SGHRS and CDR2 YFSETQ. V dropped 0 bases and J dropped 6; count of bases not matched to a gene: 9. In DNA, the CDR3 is TGCGCCAGCAGCTTGGTACAAGACAGGGTCCGCGAGCAGTACTTC. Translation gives CASSLVQDRVREQYF.

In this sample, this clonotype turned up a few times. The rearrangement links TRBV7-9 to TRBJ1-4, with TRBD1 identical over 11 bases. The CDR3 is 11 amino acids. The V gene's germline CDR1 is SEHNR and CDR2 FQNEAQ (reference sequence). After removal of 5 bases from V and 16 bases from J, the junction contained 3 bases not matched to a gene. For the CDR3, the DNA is TGTGCCAGCAGCGCTGGACAGGGGGCGTTTTTT. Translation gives CASSAGQGAFF.

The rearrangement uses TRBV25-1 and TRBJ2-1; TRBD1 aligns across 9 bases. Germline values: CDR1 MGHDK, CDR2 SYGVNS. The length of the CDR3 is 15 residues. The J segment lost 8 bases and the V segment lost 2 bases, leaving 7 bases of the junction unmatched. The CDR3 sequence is CASSEPDRGIYEQFF. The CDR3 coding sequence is TGTGCCAGCAGTGAACCGGACAGGGGCATCTATGAGCAGTTCTTC.

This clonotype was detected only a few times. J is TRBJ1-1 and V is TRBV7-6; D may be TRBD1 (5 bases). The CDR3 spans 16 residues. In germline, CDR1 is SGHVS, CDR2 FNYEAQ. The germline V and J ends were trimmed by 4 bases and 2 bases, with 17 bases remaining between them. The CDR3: CASSSPPVGVNTEAFF. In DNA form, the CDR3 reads TGTGCCAGCAGCTCACCCCCAGTAGGGGTCAACACTGAAGCTTTCTTT.